What follows describes a single TCR beta chain. Its antigen is undetermined. These data are taken from a study of cytomegalovirus exposure and HLA in healthy donors. Study observations and caveats: Relative to equally common others, HLA-associated TCR beta chains showed greater clonal expansion in a later analysis. It was confirmed in vitro that a few of the CMV-associated chains were specific for CMV antigens.

The PCR used 60 Vbeta and 13 Jbeta primers. Assay: immunoSEQ multiplex PCR; the TCRdb copy retains only in-frame clones and omits some. This sample has 100,000 to 150,000 clones, with around 83% found just once. This CDR3 region has 17 residues. V was clipped by 3 bases and J by 0 bases, with 14 bases between them. Germline CDR1 and CDR2: SNHLY and FYNNEI. This TCR was recovered from a man between 45 and 60 years old in good health and CMV-seronegative. The sequenced sample consisted of PBMCs. This chain links TRBV2 with TRBJ2-2; D possibly corresponds to TRBD2 (5 bases). The CDR3 DNA is TGTGCCAGCAGTGACCCACGGGAACCCGCGAACACCGGGGAGCTGTTTTTT. Translating gives CASSDPREPANTGELFF.